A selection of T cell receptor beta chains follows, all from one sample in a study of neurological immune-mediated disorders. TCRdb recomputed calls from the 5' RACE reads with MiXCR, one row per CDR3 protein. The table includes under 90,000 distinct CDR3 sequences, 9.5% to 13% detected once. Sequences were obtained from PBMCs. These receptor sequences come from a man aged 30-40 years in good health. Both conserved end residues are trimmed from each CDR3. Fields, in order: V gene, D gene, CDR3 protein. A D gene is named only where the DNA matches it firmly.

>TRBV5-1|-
ASSLNGRRSYNEQF
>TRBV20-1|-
SARFSAYNSPLH
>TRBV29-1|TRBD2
SVEDSGTSPQETQY
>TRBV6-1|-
ASTKSGPMADTQY
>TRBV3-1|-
ASSQKRSADTQY
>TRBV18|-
ASSPPSVLNTEAF
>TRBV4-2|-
ASSPGEEANTGELV
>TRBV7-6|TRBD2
ASSFSPGTSDYNEQF
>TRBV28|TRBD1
ASRTGTGVGADYEQY
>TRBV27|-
ASSLSGKGDRFYYEQY
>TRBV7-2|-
ASSLVVDVNEKLF
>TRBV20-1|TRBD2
SARDPGTSFDEQY
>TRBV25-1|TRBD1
ASSEPGGNTQY
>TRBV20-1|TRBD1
SARGQGDTQY
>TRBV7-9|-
ASSLKGNGYT
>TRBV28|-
ASSFGGPTVTQY
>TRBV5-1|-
ASSRGSQETQY
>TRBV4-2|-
ASSHPGEGFGNTIY
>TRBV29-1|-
SVEEHPEAF
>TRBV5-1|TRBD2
ASSPTSGLSYNEQF
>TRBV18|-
ASSPGVGGYT
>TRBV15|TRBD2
ATSTPEGLAVGEQY
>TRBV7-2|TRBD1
ASSMDRTDYGYT
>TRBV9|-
ASSVDGFNQPQH
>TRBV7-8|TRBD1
ASSTEQGLGY
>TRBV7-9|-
ASSLAPGSSYNEQF
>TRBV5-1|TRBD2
ASSLSAGANEQF
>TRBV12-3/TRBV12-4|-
ASSLQGISYEQY
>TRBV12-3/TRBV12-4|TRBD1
ASSSSGTGGRGQPQH
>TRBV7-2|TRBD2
ASSWRIGTSGSYEQY
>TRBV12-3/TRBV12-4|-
ASTPLGGKTQY
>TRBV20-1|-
SAREQGSGELF
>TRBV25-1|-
ASRTWASDCSYNEQF
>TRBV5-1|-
ASSLGMNTEAF
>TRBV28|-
ASSLGGYHEQY
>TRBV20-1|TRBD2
SASNLAEASTDTQY
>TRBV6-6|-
ASSYWGVGGSGNTIY
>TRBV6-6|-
ASSYFRDAEAF
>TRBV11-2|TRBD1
ASSLVGTAISNTGELF
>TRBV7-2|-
ASSSQGRGQPQH
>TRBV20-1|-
SAAPSGRGSPDTQY